The entry below describes one T cell receptor beta chain. V gave up 0 bases and J gave up 7 bases, with 14 bases separating them. The CDR3 covers 15 residues. CDR1 and CDR2 (germline): SGDLS, YYNGEE. The source of the sample is a study of T cell changes during pregnancy in multiple sclerosis. Data came from immunoSEQ multiplex PCR; TCRdb stores just in-frame clones and leaves some out. The table lists 30,000 or so clones, roughly 89% of them singletons. The material was CD8+ T cells from peripheral blood mononuclear cells, obtained in the second trimester of pregnancy. This clonotype originated in a female donor with multiple sclerosis, enrolled in a pregnancy study. The chain is built from TRBV9 and TRBJ1-5; a possible D gene is TRBD1 (5 bases). The CDR3 DNA sequence: TGTGCCAGCAGCGTAGGGGGGGGTACGATGCAGCCCCAGCATTTT. Its translation: CASSVGGGTMQPQHF.